This TCR beta chain was captured in a study of technical replicates of blood from several donors. Sequenced by immunoSEQ multiplex PCR; TCRdb stores in-frame clones only, minus some. The table has tens of thousands of clones, 85% to 95% seen once. Trimming at V came to 4 bases and at J to 1 base, leaving 6 bases not matched to a gene. The CDR3 has 15 residues. Germline V gives CDR1 SQVTM, CDR2 ANQGSEA. Sequenced input: T cells isolated from PBMCs. This chain links TRBV29-1 with TRBJ1-2, with TRBD1 matching 10 bases. The TCR was taken from a human donor in good health. The CDR3 nucleotides read TGCAGCGTTGTGGGACAGGGGTCCCTTAACTATGGCTACACCTTC. This codes for CSVVGQGSLNYGYTF.